Listed below are T cell receptor beta chains from one sample, sequenced in a study of persistence of HIV-infected CD4 T cells. These receptors lack a known antigen. Sequenced by immunoSEQ multiplex PCR; TCRdb stores in-frame clones only, minus some. Here the sample spans about 51,000 clones, about nine tenths being singletons. This specimen consisted of CD4+ T cells sorted from PBMCs after approximately 19-hour stimulation, obtained from a patient who received antiretroviral therapy. The receptors originated from an adult woman with HIV who was CMV-seropositive. The CDR3 runs from the conserved cysteine through the conserved F or W. A D gene is named only where the DNA matches it firmly. Expanded clones get a size class; other rows say once, few or many, or leave the size out.

d_gene	j_gene	v_gene	len	abundance	CDR3nt	CDR3aa
NA	TRBJ2-3	TRBV11-3	18	few	TGTGCCAGCAGCTTAGGCCTTACACCGGGACTGAGCACAGATACGCAGTATTTT	CASSLGLTPGLSTDTQYF
TRBD1	TRBJ2-7	TRBV3-1/TRBV3-2	15	NA	TGTGCCAGCAGCCGAGGGACAGGGGGCACTTACGAGCAGTACTTC	CASSRGTGGTYEQYF
NA	TRBJ1-6	TRBV25-1	15	NA	TGTGCCAGCAGTGAGTTTGCAGGGCAAAATTCACCCCTCCACTTT	CASSEFAGQNSPLHF
NA	TRBJ1-3	TRBV28	15	once	TGTGCCAGCAGTTTAGATTCGGCCGGTGGAAACACCATATATTTT	CASSLDSAGGNTIYF
NA	TRBJ1-1	TRBV10-3	14	NA	TGTGCCATCAAGGAGGACCTCGGGAACACTGAAGCTTTCTTT	CAIKEDLGNTEAFF
TRBD1	TRBJ2-2	TRBV7-2	17	few	TGTGCCAGCAGCTTAGTCCCAAGACAGGGCCCCACCGGGGAGCTGTTTTTT	CASSLVPRQGPTGELFF
NA	TRBJ2-3	TRBV29-1	14	NA	TGCAGTCTCGCCAGGGGGGGCGAGACAGATACGCAGTATTTT	CSLARGGETDTQYF
NA	TRBJ1-2	TRBV5-1	14	NA	TGCGCCAGCAGCTTGTCCTCATCCAGCTATGGCTACACCTTC	CASSLSSSSYGYTF
NA	TRBJ1-1	TRBV19	16	NA	TGTGCCAGTAGTCCGCGATATGGCGAGATGAACACTGAAGCTTTCTTT	CASSPRYGEMNTEAFF
NA	TRBJ2-7	TRBV28	12	NA	TGTGCCAGCAGTTTAGAGGGCTACGAGCAGTACTTC	CASSLEGYEQYF
NA	TRBJ2-5	TRBV29-1	12	NA	TGCAGCGCACAGCGACCACAAGAGACCCAGTACTTC	CSAQRPQETQYF
TRBD1	TRBJ2-1	TRBV2	15	NA	TGTGCCAGCAGTGTTTTGCAGGGGGCGAGGGATGAGCAGTTCTTC	CASSVLQGARDEQFF
TRBD2	TRBJ2-1	TRBV19	18	NA	TGTGCCAGTAGTTCTTCCCCGACTAGCGGGAGGGTTGGCAATGAGCAGTTCTTC	CASSSSPTSGRVGNEQFF
NA	TRBJ2-7	TRBV19	15	NA	TGTGCCAGTAGTATAGTCGGAGCTCCCCAGGGCGAGCAGTACTTC	CASSIVGAPQGEQYF
TRBD1	TRBJ1-3	TRBV7-6	16	NA	TGTGCCAGCAGCCCGGAGACAGGGGGCTCTGGAAACACCATATATTTT	CASSPETGGSGNTIYF
TRBD1	TRBJ1-2	TRBV29-1	15	NA	TGCAGCGTTGGACAGGGGAAAGGGAGTAACTATGGCTACACCTTC	CSVGQGKGSNYGYTF
TRBD1	TRBJ2-3	TRBV2	19	NA	TGTGCCAGCAGGCGCCGGGACAGGGGGCGAATCGGGCAGACAGATACGCAGTATTTT	CASRRRDRGRIGQTDTQYF
NA	TRBJ1-2	TRBV5-4	13	NA	TGTGCCAGCAGCCTCCCCCCTAACTATGGCTACACCTTC	CASSLPPNYGYTF
NA	TRBJ1-2	TRBV7-2	18	NA	TGTGCCAGCAGCTTAGATTCACCAGGGATCTTAGCGAACTATGGCTACACCTTC	CASSLDSPGILANYGYTF
TRBD1	TRBJ2-7	TRBV19	14	NA	TGTGCCAGTAGTTCCCGGACAGGATCCTACGAGCAGTACTTC	CASSSRTGSYEQYF
TRBD1	TRBJ2-1	TRBV6-5	13	NA	TGTGCCACCCGACAGGGGTATTACAATGAGCAGTTCTTC	CATRQGYYNEQFF
NA	TRBJ1-1	TRBV2	11	few	TGTGCCAGCAGTGGTATTACTGAAGCTTTCTTT	CASSGITEAFF
TRBD1	TRBJ1-4	TRBV4-2	16	NA	TGTGCCAGCAGCCAAGATCCGACAGGGGCCAATGAAAAACTGTTTTTT	CASSQDPTGANEKLFF
NA	TRBJ2-7	TRBV28	16	NA	TGTGCCAGCAGTTCCCTGGGGCAGGGGAGAACCTACGAGCAGTACTTC	CASSSLGQGRTYEQYF
NA	TRBJ1-1	TRBV10-3	11	once	TGTGCCATCAGTCGCGACACTGAAGCTTTCTTT	CAISRDTEAFF
NA	TRBJ1-5	TRBV29-1	13	NA	TGCAGCGTTGAAGGGGGCTTCGGTCAGCCCCAGCATTTT	CSVEGGFGQPQHF
TRBD2	TRBJ2-5	TRBV11-3	16	NA	TGTGCCAGCGGCTTAAGAGCGGGGGGGTACCAAGAGACCCAGTACTTC	CASGLRAGGYQETQYF
NA	TRBJ1-1	TRBV6-2/TRBV6-3	12	few	TGTGCCAGCAGTTACTCGGTTGCTGAAGCTTTCTTT	CASSYSVAEAFF
NA	TRBJ2-5	TRBV24-1	15	NA	TGTGCCACCAGTGATACCCAGGGTCCTGGAGAGACCCAGTACTTC	CATSDTQGPGETQYF
TRBD1	TRBJ1-1	TRBV4-1	15	NA	TGCGCCAGCAGCCAACGACAGGGAGGGAACACTGAAGCTTTCTTT	CASSQRQGGNTEAFF
NA	TRBJ2-1	TRBV20-1	11	NA	TGCAGTGCTAGAGCGACTGTTGAGCAGTTCTTC	CSARATVEQFF
TRBD2	TRBJ2-1	TRBV9	14	NA	TGTGCCAGCAGCGTGATAGCGGGAGGGGTTGAGCAGTTCTTC	CASSVIAGGVEQFF
NA	TRBJ2-7	TRBV18	14	NA	TGTGCCAGCTCATCAAACGTACTCTCCTACGAGCAGTACTTC	CASSSNVLSYEQYF
NA	TRBJ1-1	TRBV6-5	15	NA	TGTGCCAGCAGTTACTCCTGGGGGATGAACACTGAAGCTTTCTTT	CASSYSWGMNTEAFF
NA	TRBJ1-2	TRBV2	13	NA	TGTGCCAGCAGCCATGGACAGAACTATGGCTACACCTTC	CASSHGQNYGYTF
NA	TRBJ2-7	TRBV5-4	14	once	TGTGCCAGCAGCTTGGGGGGATTTGTCTACGAGCAGTACTTC	CASSLGGFVYEQYF
NA	TRBJ1-2	TRBV12-3/TRBV12-4	13	NA	TGTGCCAGCAGCTACCAGGGTGCGAGTGGCTACACCTTC	CASSYQGASGYTF
NA	TRBJ2-7	TRBV7-9	14	NA	TGTGCCAGCAGTCGCTTAGGACCTCCAAACGAGCAGTACTTC	CASSRLGPPNEQYF
TRBD2	TRBJ2-2	TRBV29-1	17	NA	TGCAGCGTTCGGGGTAGCGGGAGGGCCGGTGGCACCGGGGAGCTGTTTTTT	CSVRGSGRAGGTGELFF